The entry that follows covers one TCR beta chain sequence. Its antigen remains unknown. Full-length variable regions came from constant-region reverse primers plus semi-nested Nested Universal Primer A PCR. Each CDR3 protein gets one entry after TCRdb re-called the 5' RACE reads with MiXCR. Among roughly 56,000 distinct CDR3 sequences listed, 25% to 30% were seen once. V shed 4 bases and J shed 4 bases, with 17 bases lying between them. Germline V gives CDR1 MDHEN, CDR2 SYDVKM. The CDR3 spans 15 residues. Regarding the study as a whole: The larger cohort examined one V-J beta rearrangement, not whole repertoires. Tumor memory CD4+ T cell TCR gene usage was found to cluster with blood and lymph node memory CD4+ cells and with lymph node naive CD4+ cells. Tumor Tregs overlapped most with tumor, then blood, naive CD4+ cells.

Sequencing used tumor-infiltrating naive CD4+ T cells sorted from the breast tumor. Subset reported: naive CD4+ T cells, CD4+CD45RA+CD25-. This TCR was sampled from a female donor with breast cancer. The gene calls are TRBV28 and TRBJ2-7; D may be TRBD2 (7 bases). The CDR3 loop reads CASSWGGAEEYEQYF. The CDR3 nucleotides read TGTGCCAGCAGTTGGGGGGGCGCGGAGGAATACGAGCAGTACTTC.